One sample yielded the 5 T cell receptor beta chains listed below, sequenced in a study of T cells in Graves' hyperthyroidism and ophthalmopathy. Authors of the study amplified TCR beta CDR3 regions from RNA transcripts. The HTBI primer set drove a first-round RT-PCR of the TCR CDR3. A single record per CDR3 protein comes from TCRdb applying MiXCR to the multiplex PCR reads. The profile covers roughly 290,000 distinct CDR3 sequences, with over 15% appearing a single time and less than 70% taken by the ten largest. The source material was blood. The origin of the receptors is a woman aged 55-75 years with Graves' ophthalmopathy.

This clonotype was detected many times. The chain combines TRBV18 with TRBJ2-7, with D perhaps TRBD1 (6 bases). The CDR3 is made up of 14 amino acids. V gave up 3 bases and J gave up 3 bases, with 12 bases separating them. Germline V gene sequence: CDR1 KGHSH, CDR2 LQKENI. The CDR3 is CASSPQEGGYEQYF. In nucleotides, the CDR3 is TGTGCCAGCTCACCGCAAGAAGGGGGCTACGAGCAGTACTTC.

This clonotype was observed at least ten times. The CDR3 DNA sequence: TGTGCCAGCAGCGGAACGGATTCACCCCTCCACTTT. Protein product: CASSGTDSPLHF. The V call is TRBV7-3, the J call TRBJ1-6; D unclear. This CDR3 spans 12 amino acids. Trimming shortened V by 5 bases and J by 8 bases, and 7 bases separated the two germline ends. CDR1 and CDR2 from the germline V gene are SGHTA and FQGTGA.

This clonotype was detected many times. V and J are TRBV28 and TRBJ2-7; D is unresolved. V shed 5 bases and J shed 0 bases, with 11 bases lying between them. Germline CDR1 MDHEN, CDR2 SYDVKM. The CDR3 spans 14 residues. The CDR3 reads CASSPHFGSYEQYF. CDR3 sequence (DNA): TGTGCCAGCAGTCCTCACTTTGGCTCCTACGAGCAGTACTTC.

There are a few counts of this clonotype. The chain combines TRBV5-1 with TRBJ2-2, with a weak D call TRBD1 (6 bases). V was pared by 2 bases and J by 0 bases, with 8 bases between. Germline V gene sequence: CDR1 SGHRS, CDR2 YFSETQ. This CDR3 comprises 15 residues. In nucleotides, the CDR3 is TGCGCCAGCAGCTTTCAGGGGCCGAACACCGGGGAGCTGTTTTTT. Translated: CASSFQGPNTGELFF.

The table lists this clonotype with many counts. This chain links TRBV20-1 with TRBJ1-1; D not certain. Germline CDR1 DFQATT, CDR2 SNEGSKA (reference sequence). V lost 0 bases and J lost 1, with 3 bases in between. The CDR3 runs to 12 residues. Written as DNA, the CDR3 is TGCAGTGCTAGAGATAGGAACACTGAAGCTTTCTTT. Translating gives CSARDRNTEAFF.